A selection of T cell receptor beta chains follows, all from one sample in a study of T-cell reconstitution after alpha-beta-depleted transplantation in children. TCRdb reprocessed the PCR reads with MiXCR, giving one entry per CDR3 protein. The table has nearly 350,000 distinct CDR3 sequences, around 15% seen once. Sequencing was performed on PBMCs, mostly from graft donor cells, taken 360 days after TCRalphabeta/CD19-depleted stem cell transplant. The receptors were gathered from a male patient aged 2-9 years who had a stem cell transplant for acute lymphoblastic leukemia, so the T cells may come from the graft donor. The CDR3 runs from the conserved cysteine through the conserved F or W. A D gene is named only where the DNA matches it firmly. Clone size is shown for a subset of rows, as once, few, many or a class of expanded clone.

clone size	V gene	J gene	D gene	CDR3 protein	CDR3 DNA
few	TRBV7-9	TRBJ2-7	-	CASSPLSSYEQYF	TGTGCCAGCAGCCCCCTTAGCTCCTACGAGCAGTACTTC
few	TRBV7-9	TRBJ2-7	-	CASSLETYYEQYF	TGTGCCAGCAGCTTAGAGACATACTACGAGCAGTACTTC
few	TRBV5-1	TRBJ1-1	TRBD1	CAGSLGQGSTEAFF	TGCGCCGGCAGCCTAGGACAGGGCAGCACTGAAGCTTTCTTT
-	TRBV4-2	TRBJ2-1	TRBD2	CASSQVSPNLAGGGNEQFF	TGTGCCAGCAGCCAAGTTAGTCCCAATCTAGCGGGCGGGGGGAATGAGCAGTTCTTC
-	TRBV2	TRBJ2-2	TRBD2	CASGPSGRTNTGELFF	TGTGCCAGTGGGCCCAGCGGGAGGACGAACACCGGGGAGCTGTTTTTT
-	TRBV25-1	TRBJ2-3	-	CASSESQIQGLTDTQYF	TGTGCCAGCAGTGAATCCCAGATACAGGGCCTCACAGATACGCAGTATTTT
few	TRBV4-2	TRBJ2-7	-	CASSQGHRDPVYEQYF	TGTGCCAGCAGCCAAGGCCACCGGGACCCGGTTTACGAGCAGTACTTC
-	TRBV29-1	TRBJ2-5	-	CSVDPRGVWETQYF	TGCAGCGTTGATCCCCGGGGTGTATGGGAGACCCAGTACTTC
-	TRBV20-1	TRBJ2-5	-	CSARDPSRGGPRQTQYF	TGCAGTGCTAGAGATCCGTCCAGGGGGGGACCTCGCCAGACCCAGTACTTC
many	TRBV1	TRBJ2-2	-	CTSSQTTGTTNTGELFF	TGCACCAGCAGCCAAACCACCGGGACTACGAACACCGGGGAGCTGTTTTTT
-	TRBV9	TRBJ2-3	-	CASSAGPRTDTQYF	TGTGCCAGCAGCGCGGGACCTCGCACAGATACGCAGTATTTT
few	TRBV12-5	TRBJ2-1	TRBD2	CASGLGGNEQFF	TGTGCTAGTGGGCTGGGGGGGAATGAGCAGTTCTTC
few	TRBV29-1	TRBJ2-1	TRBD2	CSVESGSSYNEQFF	TGCAGCGTTGAAAGCGGGAGCTCCTACAATGAGCAGTTCTTC
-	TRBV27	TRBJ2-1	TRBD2	CASRLAGVVQEQFF	TGTGCCAGCAGACTAGCGGGAGTGGTCCAGGAGCAGTTCTTC
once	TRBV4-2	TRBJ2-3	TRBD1	CASSSTRTGTDTQYF	TGTGCCAGCAGCTCAACTCGGACAGGGACAGATACGCAGTATTTT
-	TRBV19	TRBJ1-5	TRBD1	CASSRLDRGPDQPQHF	TGTGCCAGTAGTAGGCTCGACAGGGGCCCCGATCAGCCCCAGCATTTT
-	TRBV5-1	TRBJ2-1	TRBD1	CASSWDRGNEQFF	TGCGCCAGCAGCTGGGACAGGGGAAATGAGCAGTTCTTC
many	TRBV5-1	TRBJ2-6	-	CASGPSSGANVLTF	TGCGCCAGTGGACCGAGCTCTGGGGCCAACGTCCTGACTTTC
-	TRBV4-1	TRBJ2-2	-	CASSQTQDPSGELFF	TGCGCCAGCAGCCAAACCCAGGACCCCTCCGGGGAGCTGTTTTTT
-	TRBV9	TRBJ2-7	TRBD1	CASSPGQGKRSSYEQYF	TGTGCCAGCAGCCCGGGACAGGGGAAAAGGAGCTCCTACGAGCAGTACTTC
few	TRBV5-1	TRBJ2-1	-	CASSLNREPLRRFYNEQFF	TGCGCCAGCAGCTTGAACAGGGAACCCCTCCGCAGATTCTACAATGAGCAGTTCTTC
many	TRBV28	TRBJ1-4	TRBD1	CASSSMDRGGEKLFF	TGTGCCAGCAGTTCCATGGACAGGGGTGGTGAAAAACTGTTTTTT
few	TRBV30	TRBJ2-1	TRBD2	CAWSKLAGEYNEQFF	TGTGCCTGGAGCAAACTAGCGGGAGAGTACAATGAGCAGTTCTTC
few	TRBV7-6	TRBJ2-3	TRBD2	CASSLAGGPTDTQYF	TGTGCCAGCAGCTTAGCGGGAGGGCCCACAGATACGCAGTATTTT
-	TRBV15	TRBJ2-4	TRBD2	CATGRAESIQYF	TGTGCCACCGGGAGGGCCGAAAGCATTCAGTACTTC
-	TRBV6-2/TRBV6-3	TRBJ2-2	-	CASNPGNTGELFF	TGTGCCAGCAATCCGGGGAACACCGGGGAGCTGTTTTTT
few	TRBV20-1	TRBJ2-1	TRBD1	CSARDQGQGGYNEQFF	TGCAGTGCTAGAGATCAAGGACAGGGAGGCTACAATGAGCAGTTCTTC
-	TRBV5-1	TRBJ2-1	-	CASSLGLPSTNEQFF	TGCGCCAGCAGCTTGGGTCTCCCATCCACCAATGAGCAGTTCTTC
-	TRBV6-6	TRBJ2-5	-	CASRPDRWETQYF	TGTGCCAGCAGACCCGACAGATGGGAGACCCAGTACTTC
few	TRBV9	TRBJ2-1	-	CASSVLEGNYNEQFF	TGTGCCAGCAGCGTCCTGGAGGGCAACTACAATGAGCAGTTCTTC
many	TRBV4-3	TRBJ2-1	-	CASSQGRTGWNEQFF	TGCGCCAGCAGCCAAGGGAGAACAGGGTGGAATGAGCAGTTCTTC
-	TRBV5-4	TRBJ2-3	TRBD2	CASSFSGSGSVYTQYF	TGTGCCAGCAGCTTTTCCGGTAGCGGGAGTGTATATACGCAGTATTTT
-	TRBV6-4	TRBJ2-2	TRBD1	CARSGQGVRQDTGELFF	TGTGCCAGATCCGGACAGGGGGTAAGACAGGACACCGGGGAGCTGTTTTTT
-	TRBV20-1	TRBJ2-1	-	CSANAAGKRSNEQFF	TGCAGTGCAAACGCGGCAGGGAAACGGTCCAATGAGCAGTTCTTC
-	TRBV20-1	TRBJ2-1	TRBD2	CSPVREAPYNEQFF	TGCAGCCCTGTACGGGAGGCCCCCTACAATGAGCAGTTCTTC
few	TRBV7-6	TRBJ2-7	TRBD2	CASSLIASGRAYEQYF	TGTGCCAGCAGCCTTATTGCTAGCGGGAGGGCCTACGAGCAGTACTTC
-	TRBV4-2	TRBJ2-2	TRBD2	CASSPQRGGTGELFF	TGTGCCAGCAGCCCGCAGCGGGGCGGCACCGGGGAGCTGTTTTTT
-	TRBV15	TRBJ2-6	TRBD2	CATSREVVRLAGAGANVLTF	TGTGCCACCAGCAGAGAGGTCGTGAGGCTAGCGGGCGCTGGGGCCAACGTCCTGACTTTC
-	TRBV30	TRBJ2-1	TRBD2	CAWSSGRALMRQFF	TGTGCCTGGAGTAGCGGGAGGGCCCTAATGAGGCAGTTCTTC
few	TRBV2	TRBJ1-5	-	CASSGGGTQPQHF	TGTGCCAGCAGTGGCGGGGGGACCCAGCCCCAGCATTTT
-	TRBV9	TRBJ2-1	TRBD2	CASSGPSGSSYNEQFF	TGTGCCAGCAGCGGTCCTAGCGGCAGCTCCTACAATGAGCAGTTCTTC
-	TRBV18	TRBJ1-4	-	CASSPRDTANEKLFF	TGTGCCAGCTCACCACGCGACACCGCTAATGAAAAACTGTTTTTT
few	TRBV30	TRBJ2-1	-	CAWADVVYNEQFF	TGTGCCTGGGCCGACGTGGTTTACAATGAGCAGTTCTTC
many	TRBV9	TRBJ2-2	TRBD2	CASSGRGLAGWNTGELFF	TGTGCCAGCAGCGGTAGGGGACTAGCGGGATGGAACACCGGGGAGCTGTTTTTT
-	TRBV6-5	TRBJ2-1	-	CASSYAGAGLNEQFF	TGTGCCAGCAGTTACGCCGGGGCCGGACTAAATGAGCAGTTCTTC
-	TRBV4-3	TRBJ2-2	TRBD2	CASSQWTSGPTGELFF	TGCGCCAGCAGCCAGTGGACTAGCGGCCCCACCGGGGAGCTGTTTTTT
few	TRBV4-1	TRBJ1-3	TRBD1	CASSHRQGSSGNTIYF	TGCGCCAGCAGCCACCGACAGGGAAGCTCTGGAAACACCATATATTTT